This is a list of T cell receptor beta chains from one sample in a study of blood T cell repertoires in COVID-19. Only in-frame clones appear in the TCRdb table, and some are missing; sequencing was by immunoSEQ multiplex PCR. Here the sample spans about 80,000 clones, about 86% being singletons. The specimen was peripheral blood. Source of these receptors: a man older than 75 with active or convalescent COVID-19. Each CDR3 is given with its conserved first and last residue. Each record gives: D gene, clone size, J gene, V gene, CDR3 DNA, CDR3 protein. D genes are given only for firm matches. Only some rows state a clone size, as once, few, many or a class for expanded clones.

d_gene: TRBD1
abundance: NA
j_gene: TRBJ1-1
v_gene: TRBV18
CDR3nt: TGTGCCAGCTCACGACAGGGGACCGAAGCTTTCTTT
CDR3aa: CASSRQGTEAFF

d_gene: NA
abundance: NA
j_gene: TRBJ1-5
v_gene: TRBV1
CDR3nt: TGCACCAGCAGCCAAGATCAGTGTTATAGCAATCAGCCCCAGCATTTT
CDR3aa: CTSSQDQCYSNQPQHF

d_gene: NA
abundance: NA
j_gene: TRBJ1-4
v_gene: TRBV19
CDR3nt: TGTGCCAGTAGCAGGGGACGGTCTAATGAAAAACTGTTTTTT
CDR3aa: CASSRGRSNEKLFF

d_gene: NA
abundance: NA
j_gene: TRBJ2-2
v_gene: TRBV5-1
CDR3nt: TGCGCCAGCAGCCGGAGACAGGGAGGCACCGGGGAGCTGTTTTTT
CDR3aa: CASSRRQGGTGELFF

d_gene: TRBD2
abundance: NA
j_gene: TRBJ2-2
v_gene: TRBV2
CDR3nt: TGTGCCAGCAGTGGGACTAGCGGGAGGTCTAACGGGGAGCTGTTTTTT
CDR3aa: CASSGTSGRSNGELFF

d_gene: NA
abundance: NA
j_gene: TRBJ1-6
v_gene: TRBV3-1/TRBV3-2
CDR3nt: TGTGCCAGCAGGCTACAGGGATCGGATTCACCCCTCCACTTT
CDR3aa: CASRLQGSDSPLHF

d_gene: NA
abundance: NA
j_gene: TRBJ2-6
v_gene: TRBV11-2
CDR3nt: TGTGCCAGCAGCCCTTATTGGGGCGGTGGGGCCAACGTCCTGACTTTC
CDR3aa: CASSPYWGGGANVLTF

d_gene: NA
abundance: NA
j_gene: TRBJ2-2
v_gene: TRBV7-3
CDR3nt: TGTGCCAGCAGCTTAGGGGCGCCAAGCAACACCGGGGAGCTGTTTTTT
CDR3aa: CASSLGAPSNTGELFF

d_gene: TRBD2
abundance: NA
j_gene: TRBJ2-1
v_gene: TRBV5-1
CDR3nt: TGCGCCAGCAGCTTGCGGACGGGACTAGCGGGAGGCGATGAGCAGTTCTTC
CDR3aa: CASSLRTGLAGGDEQFF

d_gene: NA
abundance: NA
j_gene: TRBJ2-5
v_gene: TRBV5-1
CDR3nt: TGCGCCAGCAGCTTGGTACTTGGGGTCGGGATTGAGACCCAGTACTTC
CDR3aa: CASSLVLGVGIETQYF

d_gene: NA
abundance: NA
j_gene: TRBJ1-1
v_gene: TRBV5-6
CDR3nt: TGTGCCAGCAGCGGCGGACACCTCATGAACACTGAAGCTTTCTTT
CDR3aa: CASSGGHLMNTEAFF

d_gene: NA
abundance: NA
j_gene: TRBJ2-1
v_gene: TRBV15
CDR3nt: TGTGCCACCAGAGGGGGAACCTACGAGCAGTTCTTC
CDR3aa: CATRGGTYEQFF

d_gene: NA
abundance: NA
j_gene: TRBJ2-7
v_gene: TRBV6-5
CDR3nt: TGTGCCAGCAGAGGGGGTGGGGAGCAGTACTTC
CDR3aa: CASRGGGEQYF

d_gene: NA
abundance: few
j_gene: TRBJ2-2
v_gene: TRBV9
CDR3nt: TGTGCCAGCAGCGTGACGGGAGAATCAAACACCGGGGAGCTGTTTTTT
CDR3aa: CASSVTGESNTGELFF

d_gene: TRBD2
abundance: NA
j_gene: TRBJ2-5
v_gene: TRBV28
CDR3nt: TGTGCCAGCTGGGGTCAAGCGGGATCAGAGACCCAGTACTTC
CDR3aa: CASWGQAGSETQYF

d_gene: TRBD2
abundance: NA
j_gene: TRBJ2-1
v_gene: TRBV5-5
CDR3nt: TGTGCCAGCAGCTTGGCCGGGACTAGCAGGTTGCTTGAGCAGTTCTTC
CDR3aa: CASSLAGTSRLLEQFF

d_gene: NA
abundance: NA
j_gene: TRBJ1-2
v_gene: TRBV6-5
CDR3nt: TGTGCCAGCAGTACAGGGAGCCAAGCTTACTATGGCTACACCTTC
CDR3aa: CASSTGSQAYYGYTF

d_gene: TRBD1
abundance: NA
j_gene: TRBJ1-1
v_gene: TRBV4-3
CDR3nt: TGCGCCAGCAGCCAAGATAACGGGGACAGCACTGAAGCTTTCTTT
CDR3aa: CASSQDNGDSTEAFF

d_gene: NA
abundance: NA
j_gene: TRBJ1-2
v_gene: TRBV4-1
CDR3nt: TGCGCCAGCAGCCAAGAATCCCTATATGGCTACACCTTC
CDR3aa: CASSQESLYGYTF

d_gene: NA
abundance: NA
j_gene: TRBJ1-3
v_gene: TRBV3-1/TRBV3-2
CDR3nt: TGTGCCAGCAGCCAACAGGGAAACACCATATATTTT
CDR3aa: CASSQQGNTIYF

d_gene: TRBD1
abundance: NA
j_gene: TRBJ1-2
v_gene: TRBV12-3/TRBV12-4
CDR3nt: TGTGCCAGCAGTTTCGGCAGGGGGTATGGCTACACCTTC
CDR3aa: CASSFGRGYGYTF

d_gene: TRBD1
abundance: NA
j_gene: TRBJ1-2
v_gene: TRBV27
CDR3nt: TGTGCCAGCAGTCCGGGACAGGGGGCTGGGTATGGCTACACCTTC
CDR3aa: CASSPGQGAGYGYTF

d_gene: NA
abundance: NA
j_gene: TRBJ2-1
v_gene: TRBV18
CDR3nt: TGTGCCAGCTCACCACCGGTGTCGGGCTACAATGAGCAGTTCTTC
CDR3aa: CASSPPVSGYNEQFF

d_gene: NA
abundance: NA
j_gene: TRBJ2-7
v_gene: TRBV5-1
CDR3nt: TGCGCCAGCAGCTTGGCGCTCGGGACGGGGGTGTTGGAGCAGTACTTC
CDR3aa: CASSLALGTGVLEQYF

d_gene: TRBD1
abundance: NA
j_gene: TRBJ1-2
v_gene: TRBV4-1
CDR3nt: TGCGCCAGCAGCCCAGACAGGGTGGGTGGCTACACCTTC
CDR3aa: CASSPDRVGGYTF

d_gene: TRBD1
abundance: NA
j_gene: TRBJ1-5
v_gene: TRBV11-2
CDR3nt: TGTGCCAGCAGCTTAAGGATAGGGACAGTATATAGCAATCAGCCCCAGCATTTT
CDR3aa: CASSLRIGTVYSNQPQHF

d_gene: NA
abundance: NA
j_gene: TRBJ1-1
v_gene: TRBV27
CDR3nt: TGTGCCAGCAGTCCCCCGGGGGGGGTTGCTTTCTTT
CDR3aa: CASSPPGGVAFF

d_gene: NA
abundance: NA
j_gene: TRBJ2-1
v_gene: TRBV5-1
CDR3nt: TGCGCCAGCAGCTTGGCCGCCCCCAGTGAGCAGTTCTTC
CDR3aa: CASSLAAPSEQFF

d_gene: NA
abundance: NA
j_gene: TRBJ1-1
v_gene: TRBV11-3
CDR3nt: TGTGCCAGCAGCCGTGGGCTGAACACTGAAGCTTTCTTT
CDR3aa: CASSRGLNTEAFF

d_gene: TRBD1
abundance: NA
j_gene: TRBJ2-7
v_gene: TRBV6-6
CDR3nt: TGTGCCAGCAGAGGGACAGGGGAAAGCTCCTACGAGCAGTACTTC
CDR3aa: CASRGTGESSYEQYF

d_gene: TRBD1
abundance: NA
j_gene: TRBJ1-5
v_gene: TRBV6-5
CDR3nt: TGTGCCAGCAGCCCAGCAGGGGGCATTCAGCCCCAGCATTTT
CDR3aa: CASSPAGGIQPQHF

d_gene: NA
abundance: NA
j_gene: TRBJ1-1
v_gene: TRBV27
CDR3nt: TGTGCCAGCTGGACAGCGAACACTGAAGCTTTCTTT
CDR3aa: CASWTANTEAFF

d_gene: NA
abundance: NA
j_gene: TRBJ2-7
v_gene: TRBV7-9
CDR3nt: TGTGCCAGCAGCTTAGCGGGAGGCGAGCAGTACTTC
CDR3aa: CASSLAGGEQYF

d_gene: NA
abundance: NA
j_gene: TRBJ1-1
v_gene: TRBV7-9
CDR3nt: TGTGCCAGCAGCTTAGGGAGTGGTGCGTCTGAAGCTTTCTTT
CDR3aa: CASSLGSGASEAFF

d_gene: NA
abundance: NA
j_gene: TRBJ1-4
v_gene: TRBV6-1
CDR3nt: TGTGCCAGCAGTGAAGCTAGGGGTCCTACTAATGAAAAACTGTTTTTT
CDR3aa: CASSEARGPTNEKLFF

d_gene: NA
abundance: NA
j_gene: TRBJ2-7
v_gene: TRBV11-2
CDR3nt: TGTGCCAGCAGCTTAGATATCAACAGATCGTACGAGCAGTACTTC
CDR3aa: CASSLDINRSYEQYF

d_gene: TRBD1
abundance: NA
j_gene: TRBJ1-6
v_gene: TRBV5-1
CDR3nt: TGCGCCAGCAGCCTAGTGACAGGGGGGTCACCCCTCCACTTT
CDR3aa: CASSLVTGGSPLHF

d_gene: NA
abundance: once
j_gene: TRBJ2-1
v_gene: TRBV12-3/TRBV12-4
CDR3nt: TGTGCCAGCAGTAAAACGGTAAATGAGCAGTTCTTC
CDR3aa: CASSKTVNEQFF

d_gene: TRBD2
abundance: once
j_gene: TRBJ2-3
v_gene: TRBV5-1
CDR3nt: TGCGCCAGCAGCTTGGGACTAGCGGGAGGCGCTAGCACAGATACGCAGTATTTT
CDR3aa: CASSLGLAGGASTDTQYF

d_gene: TRBD1
abundance: NA
j_gene: TRBJ1-3
v_gene: TRBV30
CDR3nt: TGTGCCTGGAGTCAACAGGGGGCGGGTGGAAACACCATATATTTT
CDR3aa: CAWSQQGAGGNTIYF

d_gene: TRBD2
abundance: NA
j_gene: TRBJ2-1
v_gene: TRBV19
CDR3nt: TGTGCCAGTAGTATAACCGGGACTAGCGGGAGTCCGAAAGAGCAGTTCTTC
CDR3aa: CASSITGTSGSPKEQFF

d_gene: NA
abundance: few
j_gene: TRBJ2-1
v_gene: TRBV3-1/TRBV3-2
CDR3nt: TGTGCCAGCAGCCAAGCGGGACTCTCCTACAATGAGCAGTTCTTC
CDR3aa: CASSQAGLSYNEQFF

d_gene: NA
abundance: few
j_gene: TRBJ1-1
v_gene: TRBV9
CDR3nt: TGTGCCAGCAGCGTTTCATGGAGTTACACTGAAGCTTTCTTT
CDR3aa: CASSVSWSYTEAFF

d_gene: NA
abundance: NA
j_gene: TRBJ2-6
v_gene: TRBV28
CDR3nt: TGTGCCAGCAGTCATTGGAATCCGGGCTCTGGGGCCAACGTCCTGACTTTC
CDR3aa: CASSHWNPGSGANVLTF

d_gene: NA
abundance: NA
j_gene: TRBJ1-1
v_gene: TRBV7-7
CDR3nt: TGTGCCACCGCAGCTTATGGGACACAAAGGAACACTGAAGCTTTCTTT
CDR3aa: CATAAYGTQRNTEAFF

d_gene: NA
abundance: NA
j_gene: TRBJ2-6
v_gene: TRBV10-3
CDR3nt: TGTGCCATCAGCCCGCAGGGGACTGGGGCCAACGTCCTGACTTTC
CDR3aa: CAISPQGTGANVLTF

d_gene: NA
abundance: NA
j_gene: TRBJ2-7
v_gene: TRBV2
CDR3nt: TGTGCCAGCAGTGAACTAGGGGTTGGGGAGCAGTACTTC
CDR3aa: CASSELGVGEQYF

d_gene: NA
abundance: few
j_gene: TRBJ2-7
v_gene: TRBV11-2
CDR3nt: TGTGCCAGCAGCTTGCCCAGCAGGGACGAGCAGTACTTC
CDR3aa: CASSLPSRDEQYF

d_gene: NA
abundance: NA
j_gene: TRBJ2-5
v_gene: TRBV6-2/TRBV6-3
CDR3nt: TGTGCCAGCAGTTACTCGATCTCGGCAGGCCAAGAGACCCAGTACTTC
CDR3aa: CASSYSISAGQETQYF

d_gene: NA
abundance: few
j_gene: TRBJ1-2
v_gene: TRBV3-1/TRBV3-2
CDR3nt: TGTGCCAGCAGCCAAGACGGTCGGGGTCCTAACTATGGCTACACCTTC
CDR3aa: CASSQDGRGPNYGYTF

d_gene: NA
abundance: NA
j_gene: TRBJ2-2
v_gene: TRBV11-3
CDR3nt: TGTGCCAGCAGCTTAGACAGTCACACCGGGGAGCTGTTTTTT
CDR3aa: CASSLDSHTGELFF

d_gene: NA
abundance: few
j_gene: TRBJ1-5
v_gene: TRBV10-1
CDR3nt: TGCGCCAGCAGTGGGCGGACACAACCGAATAGCAATCAGCCCCAGCATTTT
CDR3aa: CASSGRTQPNSNQPQHF